The 5 T cell receptor beta chains below were found in one sample sequenced in a study of cytotoxic CD8 clonotypes in ibrutinib-treated CLL. Generated by immunoSEQ multiplex PCR, the TCRdb table keeps only in-frame clones and is missing some. There are around 330,000 clones in the sample; 67% occur only once, and 5% to 6.5% lies in the top ten. Material: PBMCs, obtained after 36 months of ibrutinib treatment. All receptors derive from a human donor with chronic lymphocytic leukemia.

This clone has just a few counts. This sequence joins TRBV4-2 and TRBJ1-2; 9 bases are a match to TRBD1. The ends lost 1 base at V and 7 bases at J; junction bases unmatched: 4. The CDR3 is made up of 14 amino acids. Germline V gene lookup returns CDR1 LGHNA and CDR2 YNFKEQ. This CDR3 reads CASSQGDRGIGYTF. Here the CDR3 DNA reads TGTGCCAGCAGCCAAGGAGACAGGGGGATTGGCTACACCTTC.

J is TRBJ2-1 and V is TRBV11-2, with 13 positions matching TRBD2. Germline V CDR1 and CDR2: SGHAT, FQNNGV. The CDR3 runs to 14 residues. The trim removed 5 bases at V and 12 bases at J, leaving 7 bases unmatched. Here the CDR3 DNA reads TGTGCCAGCAGCCTTGGGACTAGCGGGATAGGGCAGTTCTTC. It codes for CASSLGTSGIGQFF.

The rearrangement joins TRBV7-9 to TRBJ2-3; tentative D call: TRBD1 (6 bases). CDR3 length: 16 amino acids. CDR1 is SEHNR, CDR2 FQNEAQ, per germline (reference sequence). The V end was cut by 2 bases, the J end by 2 bases, with 14 bases between. CDR3 coding DNA: TGTGCCAGCAGCTTACCACGGGACAAGTACACAGATACGCAGTATTTT. It translates to CASSLPRDKYTDTQYF.

The CDR3 region has the DNA TGTGCCAGCAGCTTCGGTGATTTTAATTCACCCCTCCACTTT. It encodes CASSFGDFNSPLHF. The chain recombines TRBV7-9 with TRBJ1-6; D remains ambiguous. Per germline, CDR1 SEHNR and CDR2 FQNEAQ (reference sequence). CDR3 length equals 14 residues. V shed 3 bases and J shed 6 bases, with 9 bases lying between them. Variable domain in full (rest from reference TRBV7-9 and TRBJ1-6): DTGVSQNPRHKITKRGQNVTFRCDPISEHNRLYWYRQTLGQGPEFLTYFQNEAQLEKSRLLSDRFSAERPKGSFSTLEIQRTEQGDSAMYLCASSFGDFNSPLHFGNGTRLTVT.

The J gene is TRBJ2-3, the V gene TRBV7-9, with 7 positions matching TRBD2. Losses at the gene ends were 9 bases for V and 6 bases for J; bases not matched to a gene: 12. The germline V gene encodes CDR1 SEHNR and CDR2 FQNEAQ (reference sequence). CDR3 length: 14 amino acids. CDR3 in amino acids: CASIQATSSDTQYF. The CDR3 region has the DNA TGTGCCAGTATACAAGCGACTAGCTCGGATACGCAGTATTTT.